Listed below are T cell receptor beta chains from one sample, sequenced in a study of blood T cell repertoires in COVID-19. The table came from immunoSEQ multiplex PCR; TCRdb's copy has only in-frame clones and leaves some out. The sample yields about 380,000 clones, 87% seen once. The sequencing sample was made of PBMCs or T cells enriched from blood (not recorded which). All receptors come from a man aged 25-45 years who had recovered from COVID-19. Both conserved end residues are part of each CDR3. A D gene is named only where the DNA matches it firmly. Only some rows state a clone size, as once, few, many or a class for expanded clones.

V: TRBV2
size: .
D: .
J: TRBJ1-6
DNA: TGTGCCAGCAGGGGCACCTCCTATAATTCACCCCTCCACTTT
CDR3: CASRGTSYNSPLHF

V: TRBV30
size: once
D: .
J: TRBJ1-5
DNA: TGTGCCTGGAGTTCGACCCGGGACACATTGGGGAATCAGCCCCAGCATTTT
CDR3: CAWSSTRDTLGNQPQHF

V: TRBV5-1
size: .
D: .
J: TRBJ2-5
DNA: TGCGCCAGCAGCTTGGCCCTTATGGAGACCCAGTACTTC
CDR3: CASSLALMETQYF

V: TRBV30
size: .
D: TRBD1
J: TRBJ1-1
DNA: TGTGCCTGGTGGACAGGGAGATCTTCGACTGAAGCTTTCTTT
CDR3: CAWWTGRSSTEAFF

V: TRBV6-5
size: .
D: .
J: TRBJ1-1
DNA: TGTGCCAGCAGTTACGGGGGCAGGGTACTAACTGAAGCTTTCTTT
CDR3: CASSYGGRVLTEAFF

V: TRBV7-3
size: .
D: TRBD1
J: TRBJ1-1
DNA: TGTGCCAGCAGCTCAACAGGGGTTCGAAACACTGAAGCTTTCTTT
CDR3: CASSSTGVRNTEAFF

V: TRBV10-2
size: .
D: .
J: TRBJ1-2
DNA: TGCGCCAGCAGTGAACTGCGCTATGGCTACACCTTC
CDR3: CASSELRYGYTF

V: TRBV6-5
size: once
D: .
J: TRBJ2-7
DNA: TGTGCCAGCAGTTTCGGACAGTACGAGCAGTACTTC
CDR3: CASSFGQYEQYF

V: TRBV7-8
size: once
D: .
J: TRBJ1-6
DNA: TGTGCCAGCAGCTCGATACAGGGAGTAGACTATAATTCACCCCTCCACTTT
CDR3: CASSSIQGVDYNSPLHF

V: TRBV12-3/TRBV12-4
size: .
D: .
J: TRBJ1-1
DNA: TGTGCCAGCAGCTCGGGACTCCTACACGCTTTCTTT
CDR3: CASSSGLLHAFF

V: TRBV24-1
size: .
D: TRBD1
J: TRBJ2-3
DNA: TGTGCCACCAGTGACCCGACAGGGGTGGGGGGAGATACGCAGTATTTT
CDR3: CATSDPTGVGGDTQYF

V: TRBV25-1
size: .
D: .
J: TRBJ1-5
DNA: TGTGCCAGCAGTGAATCAGGCAGGGGCGGAGGTCAGCCCCAGCATTTT
CDR3: CASSESGRGGGQPQHF

V: TRBV3-1/TRBV3-2
size: .
D: TRBD1
J: TRBJ1-2
DNA: TGTGCCAGCAGCCTCGGACAGGGTTGGTATGGCTACACCTTC
CDR3: CASSLGQGWYGYTF

V: TRBV29-1
size: once
D: TRBD1
J: TRBJ1-2
DNA: TGCAGCGTTGAACCCTGGGACAGTACTAACTATGGCTACACCTTC
CDR3: CSVEPWDSTNYGYTF

V: TRBV9
size: .
D: TRBD2
J: TRBJ2-5
DNA: TGTGCCAGCAGCGTAGCGACTAGCGGGGGAGGGTACCAAGAGACCCAGTACTTC
CDR3: CASSVATSGGGYQETQYF

V: TRBV7-2
size: once
D: .
J: TRBJ1-3
DNA: TGTGCCAGCAGCTTAGTTGGGGCAGGCTCTGGAAACACCATATATTTT
CDR3: CASSLVGAGSGNTIYF

V: TRBV3-1/TRBV3-2
size: .
D: TRBD2
J: TRBJ2-5
DNA: TGTGCCAGCAGCCAAAACCTAGCGGGGAAGGAGACCCAGTACTTC
CDR3: CASSQNLAGKETQYF

V: TRBV4-3
size: .
D: .
J: TRBJ2-3
DNA: TGCGCCAGCAGCCAAGGGGGCAGGGACACAGATACGCAGTATTTT
CDR3: CASSQGGRDTDTQYF

V: TRBV27
size: few
D: TRBD1
J: TRBJ1-5
DNA: TGTGCCAGCAGTGACAGGGGTATGAGCAATCAGCCCCAGCATTTT
CDR3: CASSDRGMSNQPQHF

V: TRBV28
size: .
D: .
J: TRBJ1-5
DNA: TGTGCCAGCAGTTTAGTTTCGTCTGGAGGCAATCAGCCCCAGCATTTT
CDR3: CASSLVSSGGNQPQHF

V: TRBV11-2
size: .
D: .
J: TRBJ2-2
DNA: TGTGCCAGCAGCCCCTTTGGGGAGCTGTTTTTT
CDR3: CASSPFGELFF

V: TRBV6-2/TRBV6-3
size: .
D: TRBD1
J: TRBJ1-1
DNA: TGTGCCAGCAGTAAACAGGGGCAAGGGACTGAAGCTTTCTTT
CDR3: CASSKQGQGTEAFF

V: TRBV18
size: .
D: TRBD1
J: TRBJ2-1
DNA: TGTGCCAGCTCACAGGGGACAGCCTCCTACAATGAGCAGTTCTTC
CDR3: CASSQGTASYNEQFF

V: TRBV5-1
size: few
D: .
J: TRBJ1-4
DNA: TGCGCCAGCAGGGACTTCGTGGCTGGCGAAAAACTGTTTTTT
CDR3: CASRDFVAGEKLFF

V: TRBV6-4
size: .
D: .
J: TRBJ2-3
DNA: TGTGCCAGCAGTGTCTCCCTTAGCTTTGGCCCAGATACGCAGTATTTT
CDR3: CASSVSLSFGPDTQYF

V: TRBV11-2
size: .
D: .
J: TRBJ2-1
DNA: TGTGCCAGCAGCCCGTCCTACAATGAGCAGTTCTTC
CDR3: CASSPSYNEQFF

V: TRBV19
size: .
D: TRBD1
J: TRBJ2-3
DNA: TGTGCCAGTAGTGATCCCGGACAGGGGGTTGCAGATACGCAGTATTTT
CDR3: CASSDPGQGVADTQYF

V: TRBV21-1
size: .
D: .
J: TRBJ2-7
DNA: TGTGCCAGCAGCACTAAGGCAGGGGCACACGAGCAGTACTTC
CDR3: CASSTKAGAHEQYF

V: TRBV27
size: .
D: .
J: TRBJ2-7
DNA: TGTGCCAGCAGTCCAGGGTCTATTTCCTACGAGCAGTACTTC
CDR3: CASSPGSISYEQYF

V: TRBV5-6
size: once
D: .
J: TRBJ2-5
DNA: TGTGCCAGCAGCTTTCAGGGGTTAGGGGAGACCCAGTACTTC
CDR3: CASSFQGLGETQYF

V: TRBV9
size: .
D: TRBD1
J: TRBJ2-5
DNA: TGTGCCAGCAGCGTGGACAGGGGAGGAGAGACCCAGTACTTC
CDR3: CASSVDRGGETQYF

V: TRBV15
size: .
D: TRBD1
J: TRBJ1-2
DNA: TGTGCCACCAGCAGTGAGAAACAGGGGGACTATGGCTACACCTTC
CDR3: CATSSEKQGDYGYTF

V: TRBV30
size: .
D: .
J: TRBJ1-2
DNA: TGTGCCTGGAGTGTAGGGCAGGGTTGGGGCTACACCTTC
CDR3: CAWSVGQGWGYTF

V: TRBV29-1
size: .
D: .
J: TRBJ1-1
DNA: TGCAGCGTTGCCGGACACACGAACACTGAAGCTTTCTTT
CDR3: CSVAGHTNTEAFF

V: TRBV10-3
size: .
D: .
J: TRBJ2-7
DNA: TGTGCCTCCGGGATGGCAACCTACGAGCAGTACTTC
CDR3: CASGMATYEQYF

V: TRBV11-3
size: .
D: .
J: TRBJ2-3
DNA: TGTGCCAGCAGCGGTCCGGGGGCAGATACGCAGTATTTT
CDR3: CASSGPGADTQYF

V: TRBV7-8
size: few
D: TRBD1
J: TRBJ2-3
DNA: TGTGCCAGCAGCCCGGACAGGGGCACAGATACGCAGTATTTT
CDR3: CASSPDRGTDTQYF

V: TRBV29-1
size: .
D: TRBD1
J: TRBJ2-7
DNA: TGCAGCGCTCGAGTCCGGGACAGGGTAGGCTCCTACGAGCAGTACTTC
CDR3: CSARVRDRVGSYEQYF

V: TRBV4-2
size: .
D: .
J: TRBJ1-4
DNA: TGTGCCAGCAGCCAAGATCTTTGGGGAGGGGAAAAACTGTTTTTT
CDR3: CASSQDLWGGEKLFF

V: TRBV18
size: .
D: TRBD1
J: TRBJ1-5
DNA: TGTGCCAGCTCACCAGACAGGGGCGGTCAGCCCCAGCATTTT
CDR3: CASSPDRGGQPQHF

V: TRBV7-9
size: .
D: TRBD2
J: TRBJ2-5
DNA: TGTGCCAGCAGCTTACTAGCGGGGAACCAAGAGACCCAGTACTTC
CDR3: CASSLLAGNQETQYF

V: TRBV7-2
size: .
D: .
J: TRBJ1-2
DNA: TGTGCCAGCAGCTTAGCACCCGGGATGGGCTATGGCTACACCTTC
CDR3: CASSLAPGMGYGYTF

V: TRBV2
size: few
D: TRBD1
J: TRBJ2-2
DNA: TGTGCCAGCAGGGGACAGGGCGGGAACACCGGGGAGCTGTTTTTT
CDR3: CASRGQGGNTGELFF

V: TRBV7-8
size: few
D: TRBD1
J: TRBJ1-5
DNA: TGTGCCAGCAGCTTGGGACAGGGCATTAGCAATCAGCCCCAGCATTTT
CDR3: CASSLGQGISNQPQHF

V: TRBV19
size: .
D: .
J: TRBJ1-3
DNA: TGTGCCAGTAGCACAGGGTCGTCTGGAAACACCATATATTTT
CDR3: CASSTGSSGNTIYF

V: TRBV6-5
size: few
D: TRBD1
J: TRBJ2-3
DNA: TGTGCCAGCAAGCGGACAGGAAGCACAGATACGCAGTATTTT
CDR3: CASKRTGSTDTQYF

V: TRBV7-9
size: few
D: TRBD1
J: TRBJ1-6
DNA: TGTGCCAGCAGCCCAATGACAGGGATAAATTCACCCCTCCACTTT
CDR3: CASSPMTGINSPLHF

V: TRBV10-3
size: few
D: TRBD1
J: TRBJ2-1
DNA: TGTGCCATCAAAGGGGGCCTCTCCTACAATGAGCAGTTCTTC
CDR3: CAIKGGLSYNEQFF

V: TRBV6-5
size: few
D: .
J: TRBJ2-6
DNA: TGTGCCAGCGGGGGACCGGGACAGGCCAACGTCCTGACTTTC
CDR3: CASGGPGQANVLTF

V: TRBV25-1
size: once
D: TRBD1
J: TRBJ1-6
DNA: TGTGCCAGCAGCAGTACAGGGGAAGGTTCACCCCTCCACTTT
CDR3: CASSSTGEGSPLHF

V: TRBV5-1
size: .
D: TRBD1
J: TRBJ1-1
DNA: TGCGCCAGCAGCTCCGGGACAGGAGGGAACACTGAAGCTTTCTTT
CDR3: CASSSGTGGNTEAFF

V: TRBV5-6
size: .
D: .
J: TRBJ2-7
DNA: TGTGCCAGCAGCCTCCGGGAAAGAGAGCAGTACTTC
CDR3: CASSLREREQYF

V: TRBV5-5
size: .
D: .
J: TRBJ2-1
DNA: TGTGCCAGCAGCCCCCTAGCTTCTGAGCAGTTCTTC
CDR3: CASSPLASEQFF

V: TRBV12-3/TRBV12-4
size: .
D: TRBD1
J: TRBJ2-3
DNA: TGTGCCAGCAGTTTCCGGACAGGGGGCGGCCAGTATTTT
CDR3: CASSFRTGGGQYF

V: TRBV15
size: .
D: .
J: TRBJ1-1
DNA: TGTGCCACCAGCGCGCGACAGGTTCTGGGTGAAGCTTTCTTT
CDR3: CATSARQVLGEAFF

V: TRBV6-2/TRBV6-3
size: .
D: .
J: TRBJ2-3
DNA: TGTGCCAGCAGTCGAAAACTAGCCGGGCTGAAAGATACGCAGTATTTT
CDR3: CASSRKLAGLKDTQYF

V: TRBV21-1
size: .
D: .
J: TRBJ2-5
DNA: TGTGCCAGCAGCCACGGACTAGCGGGGGAGCAAGGAGAGACCCAGTACTTC
CDR3: CASSHGLAGEQGETQYF

V: TRBV25-1
size: .
D: .
J: TRBJ1-3
DNA: TGTGCCAGCAGTGAATATTACGCTAGGGGAAACACCATATATTTT
CDR3: CASSEYYARGNTIYF

V: TRBV5-6
size: .
D: .
J: TRBJ1-1
DNA: TGTGCCAGCAGCCCACGACAGCTTTACACTGAAGCTTTCTTT
CDR3: CASSPRQLYTEAFF

V: TRBV19
size: .
D: .
J: TRBJ1-1
DNA: TGTGCCAGTAACCCCCCTAAGGGGCGCAGGAGCACTGAAGCTTTCTTT
CDR3: CASNPPKGRRSTEAFF